This record concerns one T cell receptor beta chain sequence. Its target is unknown. With 60 Vbeta and 13 Jbeta primers, the PCR was carried out. Profiling relied on immunoSEQ multiplex PCR, and the TCRdb table lists in-frame clones only, not all of them. The sample lists 150,000 to 250,000 clones, approximately 78% occurring once. CDR1 SQVTM and CDR2 ANQGSEA come from the germline V gene. The CDR3 extends over 13 amino acids. With 0 bases removed from V and 5 bases from J, the gap between germline ends came to 10 bases. This sample was included in a study of cytomegalovirus exposure and HLA in healthy donors. Study results and caveats: 87-base-pair reads could not separate some V segments, including TRBV6-2 and TRBV6-3.

J is TRBJ1-1 and V is TRBV29-1; D unclear. Sample: PBMCs. The source is a woman aged 45 to 65 in good health and CMV-seropositive. CDR3 DNA: TGCAGCGTTGAAGATCAGGAGGGAACTGAAGCTTTCTTT. Translating it yields CSVEDQEGTEAFF.